This T cell receptor (beta chain) stems from a study of blood T cell repertoires in COVID-19. Germline CDR1 reads SGHRS; CDR2 reads YFSETQ. V was pared by 6 bases and J by 7 bases, with 8 bases of the junction left unmatched. This CDR3 has 14 residues. The protocol was immunoSEQ multiplex PCR, while the TCRdb copy is restricted to in-frame clones and leaves out a portion. Counted here are around 300,000 clones, over 85% occurring once; the ten biggest clones make up 1.5% to 2%. The sample taken for sequencing was PBMCs or T cells enriched from blood (not recorded which). The TCR was taken from a woman aged 55 to 70 who had recovered from COVID-19. The chain couples TRBV5-1 to TRBJ2-1; 9 bases are a match to TRBD1. CDR3 region: CASTPQGAWNEQFF. DNA for the CDR3: TGCGCCAGCACCCCACAGGGGGCATGGAATGAGCAGTTCTTC.